The 2 T cell receptor beta chains below come from one sample, sequenced in a study of T-cell memory formation after mild COVID-19. TCRdb analysed the 5' RACE reads with MiXCR anew, one entry per CDR3 protein. The table includes a few hundred thousand distinct CDR3 sequences, approximately 21% detected once. Sequencing was carried out using PBMCs or a T cell subset sorted from them (not recorded which). Receptors originate from an adult woman who had mild COVID-19 (a few samples of this study predate the infection). Cell type and time point are not known.

This clonotype was counted a few times. The rearrangement uses TRBV7-3 and TRBJ2-7; D possibly corresponds to TRBD2 (5 bases). The CDR3 covers 13 residues. Trimming took off 3 bases at V and 5 bases at J, with 11 bases between the two ends. Germline loops: CDR1 SGHTA, CDR2 FQGTGA. CDR3 in DNA: TGTGCCAGCAGCTTGGGGAGTGGAAACGAGCAGTACTTC. It specifies CASSLGSGNEQYF.

There are many counts of this clonotype. The chain recombines TRBV7-6 with TRBJ2-7; 7 bases map to TRBD2. With V trimmed by 5 bases and J by 3 bases, 10 bases remained unmatched. CDR1 SGHVS and CDR2 FNYEAQ come from the germline V gene. The CDR3 contains 15 residues. The CDR3 here is CASSRGASGNYEQYF. In DNA, the CDR3 is TGTGCCAGCAGCCGTGGGGCTAGCGGTAACTACGAGCAGTACTTC.